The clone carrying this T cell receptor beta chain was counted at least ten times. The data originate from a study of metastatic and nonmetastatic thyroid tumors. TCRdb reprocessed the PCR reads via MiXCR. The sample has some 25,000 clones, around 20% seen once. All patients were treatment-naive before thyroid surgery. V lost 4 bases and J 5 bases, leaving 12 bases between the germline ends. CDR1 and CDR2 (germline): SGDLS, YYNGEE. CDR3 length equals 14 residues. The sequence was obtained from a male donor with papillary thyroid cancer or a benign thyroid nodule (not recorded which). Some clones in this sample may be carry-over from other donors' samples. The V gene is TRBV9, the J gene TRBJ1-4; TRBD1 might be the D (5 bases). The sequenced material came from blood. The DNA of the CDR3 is TGTGCCAGCAGCCTAGGGGCAGGGAATGAAAAACTGTTTTTT. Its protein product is CASSLGAGNEKLFF.